What follows are 31 T cell receptor beta chains derived from one specimen sequenced in a study of blood T cells in healthy people across ages (dated by TCRdb to about 2015). The library was made by 5' RACE. Instrument on record: Illumina HiSeq 2500. The second PCR ran for roughly 7 to 11 cycles and used a J-beta primer mix along with a sample-barcoded 5' primer. Starting from the raw public reads, TCRdb applied fastp trimming at Q25, assembled clones with MiXCR and retained in-frame beta chains. Records with the same CDR3 protein are collapsed into one entry carrying the most frequent genes and DNA. The sample table holds around 1,000,000 distinct CDR3 sequences, of which about 25% were seen once. Of the sample, less than 0.75% is held by the ten largest clones. The same specimen was also included in a second study, on T cells of mothers and their children.

The sample comprised blood. These TCRs come from a girl aged 2-10 years in good health.

This clonotype was seen a few times. The V gene is TRBV5-1, the J gene TRBJ1-6; D is possibly TRBD1 (5 bases). V lost 7 bases, J lost 7 bases, and 12 bases lay in between. Germline V CDR1 and CDR2: SGHRS, YFSETQ. This CDR3 is 13 amino acids long. The CDR3 DNA reads TGCGCCAGCTCCAGGGATCCCAATTCACCCCTCCACTTT. Protein sequence: CASSRDPNSPLHF.

The chain couples TRBV15 to TRBJ2-7, with D maybe TRBD1 (5 bases). The CDR3 sequence is 14 residues long. V lost 2 bases, J lost 1 base, and 9 bases lay in between. Germline lookup yields CDR1 LNHNV and CDR2 YYDKDF (reference sequence). CDR3 amino acids: CATSRLDSSYEQYF. In DNA, the CDR3 is TGTGCCACCAGCAGACTAGACAGTTCCTACGAGCAGTACTTC.

V and J are TRBV5-4 and TRBJ1-1; D may be TRBD1 (5 bases). Between the trimmed V and J ends, which lost 3 bases and 5 bases, there was a span of 17 bases. The V gene's germline CDR1 is SGHNT and CDR2 YYREEE (reference sequence). CDR3 length: 15 amino acids. The CDR3 protein is CASSSAGEGKTEAFF. The CDR3 nucleotides are TGTGCCAGCAGCTCCGCTGGGGAGGGGAAGACTGAAGCTTTCTTT.

This clonotype has more than one count but fewer than ten. The chain couples TRBV9 to TRBJ2-2; TRBD2 matches 10 bases. CDR3 length: 16 amino acids. V dropped 0 bases and J dropped 7; count of bases not matched to a gene: 6. Germline values: CDR1 SGDLS, CDR2 YYNGEE. The CDR3 region is CASSVASSGGFGELFF. The DNA of the CDR3 is TGTGCCAGCAGCGTAGCATCTAGCGGGGGTTTCGGGGAGCTGTTTTTT.

The chain uses TRBV28 and TRBJ2-7, with 9 bases lining up with TRBD1. Looked up from germline, CDR1 is MDHEN and CDR2 is SYDVKM. After removal of 6 bases from V and 3 bases from J, the junction contained 6 bases not matched to a gene. The CDR3 covers 14 residues. The CDR3 coding sequence is TGTGCCAGCAGAGACAGGGGGTCGGGCTACGAGCAGTACTTC. The encoded protein is CASRDRGSGYEQYF. The full variable domain, rest sourced from reference TRBV28 and TRBJ2-7, is DVKVTQSSRYLVKRTGEKVFLECVQDMDHENMFWYRQDPGLGLRLIYFSYDVKMKEKGDIPEGYSVSREKKERFSLILESASTNQTSMYLCASRDRGSGYEQYFGPGTRLTVT.

The chain couples TRBV11-2 to TRBJ2-5; D is undetermined. The J call is uncertain, as TRBJ2-7 better fits the DNA end. Germline lookup yields CDR1 SGHAT and CDR2 FQNNGV. There are 14 residues in the CDR3. The CDR3 is CASSLDPPDYEQYF. DNA of the CDR3: TGTGCCAGCAGCTTAGATCCCCCTGATTACGAGCAGTACTTC.

This clonotype was recorded a few times. Germline is not matched at one junction end, which may reflect a read error. The chain joins TRBV4-3 to TRBJ2-5; 10 nucleotides line up with TRBD2. Gene TRBJ2-7 matches the end of the DNA better, so the J call may be wrong. The CDR3 contains 15 residues. Germline-derived CDR1 and CDR2 are LGHNA and YSLEER. The CDR3 is CASSQASGSSYEQYF. For the CDR3, the DNA is TGTGCCAGCAGCCAAGCTAGCGGGAGCTCCTACGAGCAGTACTTC.

This chain uses TRBV7-3 with TRBJ2-1; D is unresolved. Trimming removed 1 base from V and 7 bases from J, with 8 bases in between. The CDR3 is made up of 13 amino acids. Per germline, CDR1 SGHTA and CDR2 FQGTGA. CDR3 bases: TGTGCCAGCAGCTTAAATTACGGGAATGAGCAGTTCTTC. It specifies CASSLNYGNEQFF.

This clonotype was seen only a few times. The V call is TRBV28, the J call TRBJ2-1; TRBD2 aligns across 7 bases. Germline values: CDR1 MDHEN, CDR2 SYDVKM. CDR3 size: 16 residues. The ends lost 1 base at V and 5 bases at J; junction bases unmatched: 8. The CDR3 reads CASSLFSRGVDNEQFF. CDR3 nucleotide sequence: TGTGCCAGCAGTTTATTTTCCCGGGGGGTTGACAATGAGCAGTTCTTC.

This clonotype was recorded at least ten times. The V call is TRBV7-3, the J call TRBJ2-1; no firm D call. Germline V gene lookup returns CDR1 SGHTA and CDR2 FQGTGA. The CDR3 sequence is 13 residues long. V was trimmed by 1 base and J by 5 bases, leaving 6 bases between them. The chain's CDR3 is CASSLSGDNEQFF. The CDR3 bases are TGTGCCAGCAGCTTAAGTGGTGACAATGAGCAGTTCTTC.

The chain recombines TRBV13 with TRBJ2-5; no clear D gene. The CDR3 loop spans 14 amino acids. Deletions cut 4 bases from V and 4 bases from J, with 13 bases between. Germline assignment: CDR1 PRHDT and CDR2 FYEKMQ (reference sequence). CDR3 loop: CASSSYMKIETQYF. CDR3 nucleotides: TGTGCCAGCAGCTCATATATGAAAATAGAGACCCAGTACTTC.

This clonotype appeared many times. J is TRBJ1-1 and V is TRBV7-3; a possible D gene is TRBD1 (6 bases). The ends were cut back, 5 bases at V and 0 bases at J, with 7 bases in the middle. Germline CDR1 reads SGHTA; CDR2 reads FQGTGA. CDR3 length equals 13 residues. The CDR3 protein is CASSRQVNTEAFF. Written as DNA, the CDR3 is TGTGCCAGCAGCAGACAGGTGAACACTGAAGCTTTCTTT.

The rearrangement uses TRBV7-9 and TRBJ2-5; the D is unclear. In germline, CDR1 is SEHNR, CDR2 FQNEAQ (reference sequence). Trimming took off 4 bases at V and 2 bases at J, with 11 bases between the two ends. The CDR3 covers 14 residues. CDR3 protein: CASSSEGLQETQYF. The CDR3 region has the DNA TGTGCCAGCAGCTCAGAAGGGTTACAAGAGACCCAGTACTTC.

This clonotype was found a few times. The V call is TRBV7-2, the J call TRBJ2-1; D remains unclear. Germline values: CDR1 SGHTA, CDR2 FQGNSA. The CDR3 loop spans 15 amino acids. V was clipped by 4 bases and J by 0 bases, with 10 bases between them. The chain's CDR3 is CASSYRLSSYNEQFF. Written as DNA, the CDR3 is TGTGCCAGCAGCTATCGACTTAGCTCCTACAATGAGCAGTTCTTC.

The J gene is TRBJ2-7, the V gene TRBV20-1; D not resolved. The CDR3 sequence is 12 residues long. V was shortened by 6 bases and J by 6 bases, with 15 bases between the two germline ends. Germline CDR1 is DFQATT and CDR2 is SNEGSKA (reference sequence). The CDR3 is CSAIQLMSEQYF. As DNA, the CDR3 is TGCAGTGCCATCCAACTAATGTCCGAGCAGTACTTC.

The genes are TRBV11-2 and TRBJ2-5; D may correspond to TRBD1 or TRBD2 (5 bases each). V dropped 6 bases and J dropped 11 bases, with 25 bases sitting between them. The length of the CDR3 is 15 residues. Germline lookup yields CDR1 SGHAT and CDR2 FQNNGV. The CDR3 bases are TGTGCCAGCAGTCGTTACTCCGACACCTTAGGGGAGCAGTACTTC. It codes for CASSRYSDTLGEQYF.

V and J are TRBV6-1 and TRBJ2-1, with 8 positions matching TRBD1. Per germline, CDR1 MNHNS and CDR2 SASEGT. V gave up 4 bases and J gave up 7 bases; unmatched junction bases: 9. CDR3 length: 15 residues. The CDR3 nucleotides are TGTGCCAGCAGTGGGCCGGACAGGGCCAAGAATGAGCAGTTCTTC. As protein: CASSGPDRAKNEQFF.

The chain recombines TRBV6-5 with TRBJ2-3; no reliable D call. V was pared by 5 bases and J by 1 base, with 10 bases between. Germline V lookup: CDR1 MNHEY, CDR2 SVGAGI. The CDR3 length is 14 residues. The CDR3 protein is CASSRTRGTDTQYF. DNA of the CDR3: TGTGCCAGCAGTCGTACCCGGGGCACAGATACGCAGTATTTT.

V usage is TRBV7-8 and J usage is TRBJ2-4; D not certain. This CDR3 has 17 amino acids. Germline lookup yields CDR1 SGHVS and CDR2 FQNEAQ. The germline V and J ends were trimmed by 5 bases and 0 bases, with 17 bases remaining between them. In nucleotides, the CDR3 is TGTGCCAGCAGCCCCAGATTCGTAGACGTAGCCAAAAACATTCAGTACTTC. Protein: CASSPRFVDVAKNIQYF.

The chain is built from TRBV5-6 and TRBJ1-2; D is unclear. With 0 bases removed from V and 4 bases from J, the gap between germline ends came to 10 bases. CDR3 length: 14 residues. Germline loops: CDR1 SGHDT, CDR2 YYEEEE. The CDR3 nucleotides read TGTGCCAGCAGCTTGGGCTCTTCATTCTATGGCTACACCTTC. It translates to CASSLGSSFYGYTF.

The gene calls are TRBV4-3 and TRBJ1-4; D unresolved. Looked up from germline, CDR1 is LGHNA and CDR2 is YSLEER. V was clipped by 0 bases and J by 5 bases, with 7 bases between them. CDR3 size: 14 residues. This CDR3 is CASSQDDANEKLFF. DNA of the CDR3: TGCGCCAGCAGCCAAGATGATGCGAATGAAAAACTGTTTTTT.

The chain is built from TRBV6-6 and TRBJ2-7; TRBD1 agrees at 7 bases. The CDR3 sequence is 15 residues long. V was pared by 6 bases and J by 0 bases, with 8 bases of the junction left unmatched. The germline gives CDR1 MNHNY, CDR2 SVGAGI (reference sequence). CDR3 loop: CASSQFRDSSYEQYF. For the CDR3, the DNA is TGTGCCAGCAGCCAATTCCGGGACAGCTCCTACGAGCAGTACTTC.

This clonotype was picked up a small number of times. This sequence joins TRBV20-1 and TRBJ1-1; D gene ambiguous. The CDR3 is made up of 10 amino acids. CDR1 is DFQATT and CDR2 is SNEGSKA in the germline V gene (reference sequence). V was cut by 3 bases and J by 8 bases, with 7 bases left in between. For the CDR3, the DNA is TGCAGTGCTAGTAGAGTGGAAGCTTTCTTT. This sequence encodes CSASRVEAFF.

This clonotype turned up a few times. The V and J genes are TRBV29-1 and TRBJ2-5; D is possibly TRBD2 (5 bases). V lost 6 bases, J lost 2 bases, and 10 bases lay in between. Germline CDR1 is SQVTM and CDR2 is ANQGSEA. CDR3 size: 12 residues. This CDR3 is CSVSGFQETQYF. The DNA for the CDR3 is TGCAGCGTCTCGGGGTTTCAAGAGACCCAGTACTTC.

This clonotype showed up just a few times. CDR3 in DNA: TGTGCCAGCAGCTTCCCCCCCGGGACTAGCGGGGTGTGGGAGCAGTTCTTC. This sequence encodes CASSFPPGTSGVWEQFF. This rearrangement joins TRBV7-8 to TRBJ2-1; 13 bases match TRBD2. Trimming at V came to 3 bases and at J to 10 bases, leaving 12 bases not matched to a gene. Germline lookup yields CDR1 SGHVS and CDR2 FQNEAQ. This CDR3 spans 17 amino acids.

The chain couples TRBV28 to TRBJ1-3; D is possibly TRBD1 (5 bases). The CDR3 covers 14 residues. Trimming took 5 bases from V and 5 from J, leaving 13 bases between them. Looked up from germline, CDR1 is MDHEN and CDR2 is SYDVKM. CDR3 in DNA: TGTGCCAGCAGTCCGGGGAAGGGGAGAAACACCATATATTTT. This codes for CASSPGKGRNTIYF. Supplemented by reference TRBV28 and TRBJ1-3, the full variable domain reads DVKVTQSSRYLVKRTGEKVFLECVQDMDHENMFWYRQDPGLGLRLIYFSYDVKMKEKGDIPEGYSVSREKKERFSLILESASTNQTSMYLCASSPGKGRNTIYFGEGSWLTVV.

The chain uses TRBV27 and TRBJ2-7; TRBD1 is a possible D gene (6 bases). Trimming took off 10 bases at V and 6 bases at J, with 19 bases between the two ends. Germline V gene lookup returns CDR1 MNHEY and CDR2 SMNVEV (reference sequence). The CDR3 contains 13 residues. CDR3 amino acids: CATTYVDSGEQYF. CDR3 DNA: TGTGCCACCACTTATGTGGACAGCGGCGAGCAGTACTTC.

This clonotype was detected only a few times. The rearrangement uses TRBV7-9 and TRBJ2-1; 12 bases agree with TRBD2. With V trimmed by 2 bases and J by 10 bases, 9 bases remained unmatched. Looked up from germline, CDR1 is SEHNR and CDR2 is FQNEAQ (reference sequence). The CDR3 is made up of 16 amino acids. The CDR3 is CASSLMASGGAREQFF. As DNA, the CDR3 is TGTGCCAGCAGCTTAATGGCTAGCGGGGGGGCTCGGGAGCAGTTCTTC.

CDR3 bases: TGCAGTGCTACCACAGGTTCCTACGAGCAGTACTTC. This translates into CSATTGSYEQYF. This chain connects TRBV20-1 to TRBJ2-5, with D possibly matching TRBD1 (5 bases). With the DNA end fitting TRBJ2-7 better, the J assignment may be wrong. Germline V gives CDR1 DFQATT, CDR2 SNEGSKA (reference sequence). The CDR3 length is 12 residues.

This clonotype has just a few counts. This chain connects TRBV29-1 to TRBJ2-1; D may match TRBD1 or TRBD2 (5 bases each). Germline V gene data show CDR1 as SQVTM and CDR2 as ANQGSEA. V was trimmed by 8 bases and J by 3 bases, leaving 23 bases between them. This CDR3 comprises 16 residues. CDR3 coding DNA: TGCAGCTCCGAAATTATACTAGGGACCTACTACAATGAGCAGTTCTTC. This gives the protein CSSEIILGTYYNEQFF.

The chain combines TRBV9 with TRBJ2-3, with D perhaps TRBD1 or TRBD2 (5 bases each). The ends were cut back, 3 bases at V and 0 bases at J, with 8 bases in the middle. Germline V gene sequence: CDR1 SGDLS, CDR2 YYNGEE. The CDR3 length is 14 residues. The CDR3: CASSGWDSTDTQYF. The CDR3 bases are TGTGCCAGCAGCGGATGGGACAGCACAGATACGCAGTATTTT. The full variable domain, in which reference TRBV9 and TRBJ2-3 provide the parts outside the CDR3, is DSGVTQTPKHLITATGQRVTLRCSPRSGDLSVYWYQQSLDQGLQFLIQYYNGEERAKGNILERFSAQQFPDLHSELNLSSLELGDSALYFCASSGWDSTDTQYFGPGTRLTVL.